The 26 T cell receptor beta chains reported below all come from one sample, sequenced in a study of cytomegalovirus exposure and HLA in healthy donors. 60 Vbeta and 13 Jbeta primers were used in PCR. TCRdb's copy holds only in-frame clones and misses some; the assay was immunoSEQ multiplex PCR. The sample comprises 150,000 to 200,000 clones, roughly 80% of which are singletons, and about 3.4% rests with the top ten. What was sequenced was PBMCs. The receptor set was obtained from a male donor in good health and CMV-seronegative.

The V call is TRBV19, the J call TRBJ1-5, with a weak D call TRBD1 (6 bases). Trimming cost V 2 bases and J 7 bases, with 12 bases left between them. The CDR3 runs 14 residues. Looked up from germline, CDR1 is LNHDA and CDR2 is SQIVND (reference sequence). The CDR3 spells CASSISGVGQPQHF. Written as DNA, the CDR3 is TGTGCCAGTAGTATATCAGGGGTAGGCCAGCCCCAGCATTTT.

V and J are TRBV7-8 and TRBJ2-5, with D possibly being TRBD1 (6 bases). The J call is in doubt because the DNA end fits TRBJ2-7 better. The CDR3 consists of 17 residues. The germline CDR1 and CDR2 sequences are SGHVS and FQNEAQ. The CDR3 region has the DNA TGTGCCAGCAGCCTATCCCAAGGTGGGGGCTTGGGCTACGAGCAGTACTTC. Protein product: CASSLSQGGGLGYEQYF.

This clone was observed a handful of times. The chain links TRBV30 to TRBJ1-2; TRBD1 might be the D (5 bases). V shed 4 bases and J shed 8 bases, with 11 bases lying between them. Germline V gives CDR1 GTSNPN, CDR2 SVGIG (reference sequence). The CDR3 totals 11 residues. In nucleotides, the CDR3 is TGTGCCTGGAACCGGGGGACGGGCTACACCTTC. Encoded protein: CAWNRGTGYTF. The whole variable domain, filled in from reference TRBV30 and TRBJ1-2, reads SQTIHQWPATLVQPVGSPLSLECTVEGTSNPNLYWYRQAAGRGLQLLFYSVGIGQISSEVPQNLSASRPQDRQFILSSKKLLLSDSGFYLCAWNRGTGYTFGSGTRLTVV.

The V and J genes are TRBV12-5 and TRBJ2-7; 9 bases map to TRBD1. V shed 9 bases, J shed 11 bases, and the junction held 17 bases outside the gene matches. Germline CDR1 is LGHNT and CDR2 is FRNRAP. This CDR3 has 14 amino acids. Here the CDR3 reads CARAPDRGDSLEYF. CDR3 bases: TGTGCTAGGGCCCCGGACAGGGGTGACTCCCTCGAGTACTTC.

V gene TRBV28 combines with J gene TRBJ2-7; D possibly corresponds to TRBD2 (6 bases). V was clipped by 3 bases and J by 2 bases, with 17 bases between them. CDR3 size: 16 residues. Per the germline V gene, CDR1 is MDHEN and CDR2 is SYDVKM. The CDR3 sequence: CASSFFAGRPTYEQYF. CDR3 sequence (DNA): TGTGCCAGCAGTTTCTTCGCAGGGAGGCCGACCTACGAGCAGTACTTC.

This chain's CDR3 is CASSPRTGGNNKANVLTF. DNA for the CDR3: TGTGCCAGCAGCCCCCGGACAGGGGGCAATAATAAGGCCAACGTCCTGACTTTC. The chain links TRBV7-3 to TRBJ2-6, with 11 nucleotides matching TRBD1. The CDR3 runs to 18 residues. Germline CDR1 is SGHTA and CDR2 is FQGTGA. The junction had 12 bases not matched to a gene; V was cut back by 5 bases and J by 6 bases.

This chain joins TRBV18 and TRBJ2-5, with 12 positions matching TRBD2. V lost 4 bases, J lost 2 bases, and 8 bases stayed unmatched. CDR3 length: 17 residues. From germline, CDR1 is KGHSH and CDR2 LQKENI. The CDR3 bases are TGTGCCAGCTCACTGTGGACTAGCGGGGCCGATCAAGAGACCCAGTACTTC. This gives the protein CASSLWTSGADQETQYF. Variable domain in full (rest from reference TRBV18 and TRBJ2-5): NAGVMQNPRHLVRRRGQEARLRCSPMKGHSHVYWYRQLPEEGLKFMVYLQKENIIDESGMPKERFSAEFPKEGPSILRIQQVVRGDSAAYFCASSLWTSGADQETQYFGPGTRLLVL.

The chain combines TRBV7-9 with TRBJ2-5; D is uncertain. The last part of the DNA fits TRBJ2-7 better; the J call may be wrong. This CDR3 has 13 residues. Germline lookup yields CDR1 SEHNR and CDR2 FQNEAQ (reference sequence). The CDR3 bases are TGTGCCGGCAAGGCCAGGTCCTCCTACGAGCAGTACTTC. Translating it yields CAGKARSSYEQYF.

This chain joins TRBV7-2 and TRBJ2-3, with D uncertain. There are 15 residues in the CDR3. Germline V lookup: CDR1 SGHTA, CDR2 FQGNSA. Trimming took 7 bases from V and 0 from J, leaving 14 bases between them. This CDR3 reads CASTIARWSTDTQYF. The CDR3 DNA reads TGTGCCAGCACAATAGCACGTTGGAGCACAGATACGCAGTATTTT.

V usage is TRBV6-5 and J usage is TRBJ1-1; D is unclear. Germline V gene data show CDR1 as MNHEY and CDR2 as SVGAGI. V shed 0 bases and J shed 4 bases, with 12 bases lying between them. The CDR3 covers 15 residues. CDR3 residues: CASSYSAVRGTEAFF. The CDR3 DNA reads TGTGCCAGCAGTTACTCGGCAGTGCGGGGCACTGAAGCTTTCTTT.

V usage is TRBV16 and J usage is TRBJ1-2, with 10 bases identical to TRBD1. The V gene's germline CDR1 is KGHSY and CDR2 FQNENV. The V segment lost 4 bases and the J segment 6 bases; nucleotides outside the gene matches: 8. The CDR3 has 15 residues. In DNA, the CDR3 is TGTGCCAGCAGCCGTACCACGGACAGGGGGGATGGCTACACCTTC. Amino acids: CASSRTTDRGDGYTF.

This clone was seen a few times. The chain carries TRBV2 and TRBJ1-2; TRBD1 aligns across 9 bases. The CDR3 runs 14 residues. CDR1 is SNHLY and CDR2 is FYNNEI in the germline V gene. The ends lost 6 bases at V and 4 bases at J; junction bases unmatched: 6. The CDR3 region has the DNA TGTGCCAGCAGACCACAGGGGGCCGGCTATGGCTACACCTTC. It yields the protein CASRPQGAGYGYTF. The full variable domain, rest sourced from reference TRBV2 and TRBJ1-2, is EPEVTQTPSHQVTQMGQEVILRCVPISNHLYFYWYRQILGQKVEFLVSFYNNEISEKSEIFDDQFSVERPDGSNFTLKIRSTKLEDSAMYFCASRPQGAGYGYTFGSGTRLTVV.

This clone showed up just a few times. The chain recombines TRBV6-4 with TRBJ2-1; 9 bases are a match to TRBD2. The V and J ends lost 2 bases and 7 bases, in that order; junction bases with no gene match: 0. The length of the CDR3 is 13 residues. CDR1 is MRHNA, CDR2 SNTAGT, per germline. CDR3 amino acids: CASSDLAGNEQFF. CDR3 nucleotides: TGTGCCAGCAGTGACCTAGCGGGAAATGAGCAGTTCTTC.

The chain carries TRBV2 and TRBJ1-3, with D tentatively TRBD1 (5 bases). V lost 7 bases and J 0 bases, leaving 10 bases between the germline ends. CDR1 and CDR2 from the germline V gene are SNHLY and FYNNEI. This CDR3 spans 14 amino acids. The CDR3 DNA is TGTGCCAGCAAACAGGTACTCTCTGGAAACACCATATATTTT. Translated, it gives CASKQVLSGNTIYF.

The gene calls are TRBV10-3 and TRBJ1-3, with TRBD1 matching 7 bases. The J segment lost 7 bases and the V segment lost 7 bases, leaving 13 bases of the junction unmatched. Germline CDR1 ENHRY, CDR2 SYGVKD. The CDR3 has 15 residues. The CDR3 loop is CAITLGQPEENTIYF. The CDR3 region has the DNA TGTGCCATCACCCTGGGACAGCCGGAGGAGAACACCATATATTTT.

The rearrangement links TRBV5-1 to TRBJ2-3; TRBD2 agrees at 10 bases. V lost 2 bases and J lost 3; bases outside the gene matches: 6. The CDR3 covers 16 residues. Germline V CDR1 and CDR2: SGHRS, YFSETQ. The CDR3 DNA follows: TGCGCCAGCAGCTTCTTAGCGGGGGGTGCGACAGATACGCAGTATTTT. Protein: CASSFLAGGATDTQYF.

DNA of the CDR3: TGTGCCAGCAGCGGACTAGCGGGAGGGCTTGAGCAGTTCTTC. It encodes CASSGLAGGLEQFF. The chain recombines TRBV2 with TRBJ2-1; TRBD2 matches at 15 bases. This CDR3 region has 14 residues. J was trimmed by 9 bases and V by 6 bases; bases with no gene match: 3. In germline, CDR1 is SNHLY, CDR2 FYNNEI. Supplemented by reference TRBV2 and TRBJ2-1, the full variable domain reads EPEVTQTPSHQVTQMGQEVILRCVPISNHLYFYWYRQILGQKVEFLVSFYNNEISEKSEIFDDQFSVERPDGSNFTLKIRSTKLEDSAMYFCASSGLAGGLEQFFGPGTRLTVL.

The rearrangement joins TRBV7-2 to TRBJ2-5, with TRBD2 matching over 7 bases. The J call is in doubt because the DNA end fits TRBJ2-7 better. Germline lookup yields CDR1 SGHTA and CDR2 FQGNSA. This CDR3 is 16 amino acids long. CDR3 DNA sequence: TGTGCCAGCAGCTTAGTTTCGGCTAGCGGAACCTACGAGCAGTACTTC. Amino acids: CASSLVSASGTYEQYF.

This clone was counted once. CDR3 residues: CASSFRRGQDEAFF. The DNA of the CDR3 is TGTGCCAGCAGCTTTCGCCGAGGACAGGACGAAGCTTTCTTT. J is TRBJ1-1 and V is TRBV13, with 7 bases aligning to TRBD1. Germline assignment: CDR1 PRHDT and CDR2 FYEKMQ (reference sequence). The CDR3 is made up of 14 amino acids. The junction had 9 bases not matched to a gene; V was cut back by 3 bases and J by 8 bases.

The chain combines TRBV6-5 with TRBJ1-2, with 7 bases fitting TRBD1. After removal of 6 bases from V and 6 bases from J, the junction contained 13 bases not matched to a gene. The CDR3 loop spans 15 amino acids. Germline values: CDR1 MNHEY, CDR2 SVGAGI. The CDR3: CASRPRQGHTDGYTF. CDR3 DNA: TGTGCCAGCAGACCTCGACAGGGCCACACGGATGGCTACACCTTC.

This CDR3 reads CASSPAGLPAEQYF. DNA of the CDR3: TGTGCCAGCAGTCCCGCGGGACTCCCCGCCGAGCAGTACTTC. The chain employs TRBV27 and TRBJ2-7; a possible D gene is TRBD2 (6 bases). Germline V gene sequence: CDR1 MNHEY, CDR2 SMNVEV (reference sequence). The CDR3 has 14 residues. Trimming cost V 5 bases and J 6 bases, with 17 bases left between them.

This clone has a single count. This rearrangement joins TRBV10-3 to TRBJ2-5; TRBD1 is a possible D gene (6 bases). Trimming took 8 bases from V and 5 from J, leaving 24 bases between them. Per germline, CDR1 ENHRY and CDR2 SYGVKD. The CDR3 contains 16 residues. This CDR3 is CAIAPIGQSLGETQYF. In DNA, the CDR3 is TGTGCCATCGCTCCGATCGGACAGTCCCTTGGGGAGACCCAGTACTTC.

This chain links TRBV7-9 with TRBJ2-7; tentative D call: TRBD2 (5 bases). With 3 bases removed from V and 0 bases from J, the gap between germline ends came to 9 bases. CDR1 and CDR2 from the germline V gene are SEHNR and FQNEAQ (reference sequence). CDR3 length equals 14 residues. CDR3 in amino acids: CASSFVGNSYEQYF. The CDR3 DNA reads TGTGCCAGCAGCTTCGTCGGGAACTCCTACGAGCAGTACTTC.

V gene TRBV15 combines with J gene TRBJ1-5; D is unclear. The V end lost 0 bases, the J end lost 5 bases, and 14 bases lay between the germline ends. This CDR3 comprises 16 residues. Germline V gene lookup returns CDR1 LNHNV and CDR2 YYDKDF (reference sequence). The CDR3 DNA sequence: TGTGCCACCAGCAGAGAACTGGACTCATACGATCAGCCCCAGCATTTT. It specifies CATSRELDSYDQPQHF.

This chain connects TRBV5-5 to TRBJ2-1; 7 bases line up with TRBD1. V dropped 4 bases and J dropped 0; count of bases not matched to a gene: 7. In germline, CDR1 is SGHKS, CDR2 YYEKEE (reference sequence). The CDR3 is 16 residues long. Here the CDR3 reads CASSPRTGSSYNEQFF. CDR3 DNA sequence: TGTGCCAGCAGCCCTAGGACAGGCAGCTCCTACAATGAGCAGTTCTTC.

This chain uses TRBV30 with TRBJ1-5; 7 bases are shared with TRBD1. The CDR3 sequence is 16 residues long. V lost 2 bases to trimming and J lost 2 bases; unmatched junction nucleotides: 9. The V gene's germline CDR1 is GTSNPN and CDR2 SVGIG (reference sequence). The CDR3: CAWSTRGLRGNQPQHF. In DNA form, the CDR3 reads TGTGCCTGGAGTACGAGGGGGCTCAGGGGCAATCAGCCCCAGCATTTT.